This TCR beta chain was identified during a study of cytomegalovirus exposure and HLA in healthy donors. Study-level points and caveats: Within an earlier analysis, most TCR beta V segments proved productive either about 87% or about 30% of the time.

Concerning this clone itself: Its antigen remains unidentified.

The V gene's germline CDR1 is SGHDT and CDR2 YYEEEE. Trimming stripped 4 bases from V and 0 bases from J, with 13 bases between. The CDR3 length is 15 residues. PCR was performed using 60 Vbeta and 13 Jbeta primers. The method was immunoSEQ multiplex PCR; TCRdb's version includes in-frame clones alone and lacks a portion of them. The sample data list some 120,000 clones. This receptor was taken from a young man in good health and CMV-seronegative. The chain has TRBV5-6 and TRBJ1-1, with D uncertain. Sequencing was performed on PBMCs. The CDR3: CASSVVGGLNTEAFF. CDR3 nucleotides: TGTGCCAGCAGCGTGGTGGGAGGGTTGAACACTGAAGCTTTCTTT.